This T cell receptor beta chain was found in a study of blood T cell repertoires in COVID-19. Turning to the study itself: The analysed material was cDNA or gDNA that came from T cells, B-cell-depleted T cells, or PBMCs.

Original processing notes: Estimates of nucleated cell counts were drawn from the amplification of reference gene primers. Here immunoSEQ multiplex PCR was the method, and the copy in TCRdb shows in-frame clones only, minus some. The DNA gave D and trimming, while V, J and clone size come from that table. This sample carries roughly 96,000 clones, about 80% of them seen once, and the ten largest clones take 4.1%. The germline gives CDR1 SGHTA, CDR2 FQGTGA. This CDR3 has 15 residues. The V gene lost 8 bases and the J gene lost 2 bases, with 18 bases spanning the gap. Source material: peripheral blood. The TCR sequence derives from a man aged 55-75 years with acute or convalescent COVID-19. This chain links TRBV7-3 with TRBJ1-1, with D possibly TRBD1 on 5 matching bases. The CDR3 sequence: CASSIDSYPNTEAFF. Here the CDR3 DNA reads TGTGCCAGCTCCATCGACAGCTACCCTAACACTGAAGCTTTCTTT. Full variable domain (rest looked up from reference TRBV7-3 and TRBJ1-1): GAGVSQTPSNKVTEKGKYVELRCDPISGHTALYWYRQSLGQGPEFLIYFQGTGAADDSGLPNDRFFAVRPEGSVSTLKIQRTERGDSAVYLCASSIDSYPNTEAFFGQGTRLTVV.